What follows is one T cell receptor (beta chain) and its context. Its antigen is still unknown. Clones were sequenced by immunoSEQ multiplex PCR, and TCRdb holds only the in-frame ones, with some missing. The table has around 81,000 clones, 60% to 80% seen once; the top ten hold roughly 1.2%. CDR1 and CDR2 (germline): MGHRA, YSYEKL. CDR3 length: 14 residues. V gave up 5 bases and J gave up 2 bases, with 12 bases separating them. Before sequencing took place, the ViraFEST assay used viral peptide pools to expand antigen-specific CD4+ T cells. When around nine days of culture had elapsed, CD4+ T cells were isolated. The vaccine given was either BNT162b2 or mRNA-1273, in two doses. This sample is part of a study of vaccination effects on CD4 cells after COVID-19. Overall study context: After the second dose, samples were taken at median day 72.

The sample consisted of CD4+ T cells from PBMCs cultured with HCoV-OC43 spike peptides, taken after COVID-19 vaccination. Subset here: HCoV-OC43 spike overlapping peptide pool stimulation. The TCR was taken from a human donor who received a COVID-19 vaccine. The chain is built from TRBV4-1 and TRBJ2-5; a weak D match, TRBD2 (5 bases). The CDR3 nucleotides are TGCGCCAGCAGCGTAGGACTCCTACAAGAGACCCAGTACTTC. Its translation: CASSVGLLQETQYF.